The entry that follows covers one T cell receptor (beta chain) sequence. Its antigen is unknown. This entry is derived from a study of graft-versus-host responses after intestinal transplantation. Study-level information: Multivisceral, liver-intestinal, or isolated intestinal transplants were received by the recipients. For two to four years after anti-thymocyte globulin induction, all recipients took tacrolimus and steroids.

The table came from immunoSEQ multiplex PCR; TCRdb's copy has only in-frame clones and leaves some out. The table lists approximately 49,000 clones, approximately 96% of them singletons, with under 0.25% in the top ten. The CDR3 sequence is 16 residues long. Germline CDR1 MNHGY, CDR2 SVAAGI. V was pared by 7 bases and J by 8 bases, with 21 bases between. The genes are TRBV6-9 and TRBJ1-6, with D tentatively TRBD1 (5 bases). The input for sequencing was unstimulated CD8+ T cells sorted from spleen or lymph node cells, taken before transplant. The source of this sequence is a human donor who was the organ donor for an intestinal transplant. The CDR3 DNA reads as TGTGCCAGCACCGTACTCACCAGGGAGAGATATTCACCCCTCCACTTT. Its protein product is CASTVLTRERYSPLHF.